Below are 5 T cell receptor beta chains sequenced from a single sample in a study of blood T cell repertoires in COVID-19. Profiled with immunoSEQ multiplex PCR; TCRdb holds only in-frame clones, not every one. The table has 250,000 to 300,000 clones, approximately 91% seen once; the top ten hold around 1%. The sample comprised PBMCs or T cells enriched from blood (not recorded which). The receptors were gathered from a woman younger than 45 who had recovered from COVID-19.

The chain recombines TRBV15 with TRBJ2-1, with 10 bases fitting TRBD2. Germline-derived CDR1 and CDR2 are LNHNV and YYDKDF (reference sequence). The CDR3 sequence is 18 residues long. V shed 0 bases and J 6 bases; nucleotides not matched to a gene: 11. The CDR3 loop is CATSRDSALAGVPNEQFF. The DNA for the CDR3 is TGTGCCACCAGCAGAGATTCGGCGCTAGCGGGAGTCCCCAATGAGCAGTTCTTC.

The rearrangement joins TRBV5-1 to TRBJ1-1; D unclear. The CDR3 sequence is 13 residues long. CDR1 SGHRS and CDR2 YFSETQ come from the germline V gene. V was trimmed by 2 bases and J by 0 bases, leaving 5 bases between them. For the CDR3, the DNA is TGCGCCAGCAGCTTTCAGGTGAACACTGAAGCTTTCTTT. The encoded protein is CASSFQVNTEAFF.

The chain recombines TRBV2 with TRBJ2-2; the D gene is possibly TRBD1 (6 bases). Germline V gives CDR1 SNHLY, CDR2 FYNNEI. Deletions cut 8 bases from V and 4 bases from J, with 20 bases between. The length of the CDR3 is 16 residues. CDR3: CASGENREGFTGELFF. CDR3 nucleotide sequence: TGTGCCAGCGGGGAAAACAGGGAAGGCTTCACCGGGGAGCTGTTTTTT.

The V gene is TRBV28, the J gene TRBJ1-4; perhaps TRBD1 as D (5 bases). From germline, CDR1 is MDHEN and CDR2 SYDVKM. Trimming took 6 bases from V and 0 from J, leaving 11 bases between them. The CDR3 is 15 residues long. CDR3 sequence (DNA): TGTGCCAGCAGCACCGGGGGGACAACTAATGAAAAACTGTTTTTT. As protein: CASSTGGTTNEKLFF.

V gene TRBV10-3 combines with J gene TRBJ2-3, with 8 bases identical to TRBD1. With V trimmed by 10 bases and J by 4 bases, 16 bases remained unmatched. CDR1 ENHRY and CDR2 SYGVKD come from the germline V gene. The CDR3 contains 16 residues. The CDR3 is CATTTGTGAHADTQYF. The CDR3, as DNA: TGTGCCACAACGACCGGGACAGGCGCGCACGCAGATACGCAGTATTTT.